Described below is a single T cell receptor (beta chain) sequence and its context. Its target is unknown. Other DNA sequences of this sample code for an identical CDR3. This entry comes from a study of shared clonotypes between healthy human individuals. Study-wide findings and caveats: The study found roughly 5.3% of naive CD4 clonotypes shared across a few donors. Larger estimated richness was generally seen in naive subsets than in memory subsets.

In the authors' workflow: Junction-only sequences produced by ImmunoSEQ had no quality scores, so filtering differed. Assay used: immunoSEQ multiplex PCR; TCRdb lists only in-frame clones, some missing. V and J calls and clone size are those listed in that table; D and trimming were worked out from the DNA. The sample has some 2 million clones, roughly 94% seen once. The length of the CDR3 is 14 residues. Germline CDR1 and CDR2: SGHTA and FQGNSA. Losses at the gene ends were 5 bases for V and 3 bases for J; bases not matched to a gene: 4. The chain uses TRBV7-2 and TRBJ1-5; 7 bases agree with TRBD1. The receptor was derived from a young man in good health. Sequencing used naive CD4+ T cells sorted from blood. Subset meaning: CD45RA+ positively selected. The CDR3 DNA sequence: TGTGCCAGCAGCCCCGGGACAGACAATCAGCCCCAGCATTTT. Protein: CASSPGTDNQPQHF.